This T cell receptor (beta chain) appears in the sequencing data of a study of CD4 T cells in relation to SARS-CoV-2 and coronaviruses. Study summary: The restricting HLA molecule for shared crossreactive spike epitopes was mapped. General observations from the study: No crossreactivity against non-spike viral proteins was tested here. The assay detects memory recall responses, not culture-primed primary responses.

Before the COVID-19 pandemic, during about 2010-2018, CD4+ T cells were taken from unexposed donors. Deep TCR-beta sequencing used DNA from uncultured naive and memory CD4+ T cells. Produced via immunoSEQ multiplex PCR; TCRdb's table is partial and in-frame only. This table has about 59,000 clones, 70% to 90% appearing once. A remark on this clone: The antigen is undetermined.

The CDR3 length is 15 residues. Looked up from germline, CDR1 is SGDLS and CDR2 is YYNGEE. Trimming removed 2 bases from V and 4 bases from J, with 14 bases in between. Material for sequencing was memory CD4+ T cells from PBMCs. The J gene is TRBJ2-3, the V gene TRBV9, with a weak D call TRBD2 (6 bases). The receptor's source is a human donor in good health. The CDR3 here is CASSVPRGNADTQYF. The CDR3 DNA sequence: TGTGCCAGCAGCGTCCCACGCGGGAATGCAGATACGCAGTATTTT. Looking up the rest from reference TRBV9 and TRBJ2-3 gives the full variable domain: DSGVTQTPKHLITATGQRVTLRCSPRSGDLSVYWYQQSLDQGLQFLIQYYNGEERAKGNILERFSAQQFPDLHSELNLSSLELGDSALYFCASSVPRGNADTQYFGPGTRLTVL.